This entry features one TCR beta chain sequence. These data belong to a study of CD8 T cells in Susac syndrome. Sequencing of TCR beta was undertaken in CD8+ and CD4+ T cells derived from blood. The multiple sclerosis controls were treatment-naive patients affected by stable or active relapsing-remitting disease. TEMRA cells were FACS-enriched, and CD8+ and CD4+ T cells were isolated negatively. An input of about 0.5 to 1 ug of RNA was subjected to reverse transcription using random hexamers. TCR beta CDR3 was amplified by immunoSEQ multiplex PCR. This amplification extended across 54 Vbeta and 13 Jbeta segments. TCRdb redid the calling of the immunoSEQ multiplex PCR reads with MiXCR, one entry per CDR3 protein. The table lists about 180,000 distinct CDR3 sequences, almost 96% of them singletons. The ends were cut back, 5 bases at V and 1 base at J, with 14 bases in the middle. Germline V CDR1 and CDR2: DFQATT, SNEGSKA (reference sequence). This CDR3 comprises 14 residues.

The TCR was taken from a human donor with multiple sclerosis. The chain is built from TRBV20-1 and TRBJ2-5; D gene ambiguous. Sequencing input: CD4+ T cells from PBMCs. The CDR3 DNA reads as TGCAGTGCTGACTGCGAGACCCTCCAAGAGACCCAGTACTTC. This codes for CSADCETLQETQYF.